This is a list of T cell receptor beta chains from one sample in a study of blood T cell repertoires in COVID-19. Sequencing was performed with immunoSEQ multiplex PCR; in TCRdb, only in-frame clones are kept and a portion is missing. The data show tens of thousands of clones, 65% to 90% seen once. The specimen was peripheral blood. The receptor source for this set is a human donor in a cohort sampled during active COVID-19. The CDR3 runs from the conserved cysteine through the conserved F or W. The D gene is left open where the match is weak. Expanded clones are given a class, and other clones once, few, many or no size at all.

J,D,V,size,CDR3,DNA
TRBJ1-2,TRBD1,TRBV4-1,once,CASSPGQGEGGYTF,TGCGCCAGCAGCCCAGGACAGGGGGAAGGCGGCTACACCTTC
TRBJ2-1,-,TRBV3-1/TRBV3-2,-,CASSAAVRPGEQFF,TGTGCCAGCAGCGCAGCAGTAAGGCCAGGTGAGCAGTTCTTC
TRBJ2-3,-,TRBV27,few,CASSFGGTSTDTQYF,TGTGCCAGCAGTTTTGGGGGGACTAGCACAGATACGCAGTATTTT
TRBJ2-7,-,TRBV3-1/TRBV3-2,-,CASSQATAPTYEQYF,TGTGCCAGCAGCCAAGCTACAGCACCAACCTACGAGCAGTACTTC
TRBJ1-1,-,TRBV29-1,-,CSVVAGQNTEAFF,TGCAGCGTTGTTGCGGGCCAGAACACTGAAGCTTTCTTT
TRBJ1-4,-,TRBV5-8,-,CASSLPGTNEKLFF,TGTGCCAGCAGCTTGCCGGGGACTAATGAAAAACTGTTTTTT
TRBJ2-4,-,TRBV5-1,-,CASSPPRSGEYIQYF,TGCGCCAGCAGCCCGCCGCGGTCAGGGGAATACATTCAGTACTTC
TRBJ2-7,-,TRBV5-5,few,CASSPGGGWGSYEQYF,TGTGCCAGCAGCCCTGGGGGGGGCTGGGGTTCCTACGAGCAGTACTTC
TRBJ1-6,-,TRBV27,-,CASSFGQPGNSPLHF,TGTGCCAGCAGTTTCGGGCAACCGGGGAATTCACCCCTCCACTTT
TRBJ1-5,TRBD1,TRBV28,-,CASSPIMDRSSNQPQHF,TGTGCCAGCAGCCCAATTATGGACAGGAGTAGCAATCAGCCCCAGCATTTT
TRBJ2-7,TRBD1,TRBV27,-,CASRRLTGGGYEQYF,TGTGCCAGCAGACGCCTGACAGGGGGCGGCTACGAGCAGTACTTC
TRBJ2-1,TRBD2,TRBV18,-,CASSLGLANEQFF,TGTGCCAGCTCACTGGGACTAGCCAATGAGCAGTTCTTC
TRBJ2-3,TRBD2,TRBV6-5,-,CASSSPGTIQDTQYF,TGTGCCAGCAGTTCCCCAGGGACTATCCAAGATACGCAGTATTTT
TRBJ2-3,-,TRBV3-1/TRBV3-2,-,CASSRGETDTQYF,TGTGCCAGCAGCCGGGGGGAGACAGATACGCAGTATTTT
TRBJ1-5,-,TRBV28,-,CASSLLSGGNQPQHF,TGTGCCAGCAGTTTACTCTCGGGGGGCAATCAGCCCCAGCATTTT
TRBJ2-2,TRBD1,TRBV5-1,-,CASEGGPSNTGELFF,TGCGCCAGCGAAGGGGGCCCTTCGAACACCGGGGAGCTGTTTTTT